Listed below are T cell receptor beta chains from one sample, sequenced in a study of Graves' ophthalmopathy and Graves' hyperthyroidism. TCRdb re-called the multiplex PCR reads through MiXCR, storing one row per CDR3 protein. The sample lists 300,000 to 400,000 distinct CDR3 sequences, roughly a sixth occurring once. The sequencing input was peripheral blood. These receptors all come from an adult woman with stable Graves' hyperthyroidism. CDR3s include the opening cysteine and the closing phenylalanine or tryptophan. A D gene is named only where the DNA matches it firmly. For some rows the clone size is stated as once, few or many, or as a class when expanded; others skip it.

size	V	J	D	DNA	CDR3
many	TRBV10-3	TRBJ2-5	TRBD2	TGTGCCATCAGTGGGACTAGCGGGATGGGGAGCCAAGAGACCCAGTACTTC	CAISGTSGMGSQETQYF
many	TRBV10-2	TRBJ2-7	TRBD2	TGCGCCAGCAGTGGGACTAGCGGAAGCTCCTACGAGCAGTACTTC	CASSGTSGSSYEQYF
-	TRBV5-1	TRBJ1-1	TRBD1	TGCGCCAGCAGCTTGGGCCGGGACAGGGTGAACACTGAAGCTTTCTTT	CASSLGRDRVNTEAFF
many	TRBV6-2/TRBV6-3	TRBJ2-6	TRBD2	TGTGCCAGCAATCCAGCGGGAGTAACTGGGGCCAACGTCCTGACTTTC	CASNPAGVTGANVLTF
-	TRBV7-6	TRBJ2-5	-	TGTGCCAACAGCCTCTACAGCGGATCCCAAGAGACCCAGTACTTC	CANSLYSGSQETQYF
many	TRBV6-2/TRBV6-3	TRBJ1-5	TRBD1	TGTGCCAGCAGTTACCCAACCGACAGGGTAGGGAATCAGCCCCAGCATTTT	CASSYPTDRVGNQPQHF
-	TRBV13	TRBJ1-1	-	TGTGCCAGCAGCTTAGGCTTCTGGGCAGCTGTGAACACTGAAGCTTTCTTT	CASSLGFWAAVNTEAFF
many	TRBV28	TRBJ2-2	TRBD2	TGTGCCAGCAGTTTCCCCGGACTAGCAGCAACCGGGGAGCTGTTTTTT	CASSFPGLAATGELFF
many	TRBV29-1	TRBJ1-2	TRBD1	TGCAGCGTTGAATCCTTGGGACAGGGGATAAGCTACACCTTC	CSVESLGQGISYTF
many	TRBV27	TRBJ1-1	-	TGTGCCAGCAGCCCCCACGGCGGCAACACTGAAGCTTTCTTT	CASSPHGGNTEAFF
few	TRBV20-1	TRBJ2-5	-	TGCAGCCCAGTATTAAGCGGACAAGAGACCCAGTACTTC	CSPVLSGQETQYF
few	TRBV4-3	TRBJ1-6	-	TGCGCCAGCAGCCAAGGCAGGGTTCGGATCGGGTATAATTCACCCCTCCACTTT	CASSQGRVRIGYNSPLHF
once	TRBV6-5	TRBJ1-6	TRBD1	TGTGCCAGCAGTTACGCGGACAGGGGCGCTTCACCCCTCCACTTT	CASSYADRGASPLHF
many	TRBV27	TRBJ1-6	-	TGTGCCAGCAGCCTAACCCCCCCTGGGGGGGTCCTTAATTCACCCCTCCACTTT	CASSLTPPGGVLNSPLHF
-	TRBV6-1	TRBJ2-2	TRBD2	TGTGCCAGCAGTGAAACGTTGGGGGGGGCGAACACCGGGGAGCTGTTTTTT	CASSETLGGANTGELFF
-	TRBV9	TRBJ2-2	-	TGTGCCAGCAGCCCCGACGGGCGGGGGAACACCGGGGAGCTGTTTTTT	CASSPDGRGNTGELFF
-	TRBV6-2/TRBV6-3	TRBJ1-1	-	TGTGCCAGCAGCCCCAGGGAGTACGTAGGGAGCACTGAAGCTTTCTTT	CASSPREYVGSTEAFF